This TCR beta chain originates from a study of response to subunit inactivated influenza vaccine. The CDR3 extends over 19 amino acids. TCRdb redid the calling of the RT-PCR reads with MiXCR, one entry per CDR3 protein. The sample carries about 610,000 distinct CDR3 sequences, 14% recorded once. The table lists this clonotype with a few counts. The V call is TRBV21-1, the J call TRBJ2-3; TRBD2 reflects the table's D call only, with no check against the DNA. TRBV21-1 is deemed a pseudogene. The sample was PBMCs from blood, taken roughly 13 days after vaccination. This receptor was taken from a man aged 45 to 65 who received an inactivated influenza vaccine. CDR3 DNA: TGTGCCAGCAGCAAAGTTCCGACTAGCGGGGGGGATCGCACAGATACGCAGTATTTT. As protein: CASSKVPTSGGDRTDTQYF.